The rows below give T cell receptor beta chains drawn from one sample of a study of OX40 agonist ivuxolimab in advanced cancers. Sequencing used immunoSEQ multiplex PCR; TCRdb keeps in-frame clones, though not all of them. The table lists about 50,000 clones, approximately 90% of them singletons. The starting material was CD4+ or CD8+ T cells sorted from blood, obtained in a trial of the OX40 agonist ivuxolimab. The source of these receptors is an adult with an advanced solid tumor such as melanoma, head and neck, liver or kidney cancer. CDR3s include the opening cysteine and the closing phenylalanine or tryptophan. The D gene is left open where the match is weak. Size values are once, few and many counts, or a class for expanded clones, and some rows have none.

>few|.|TRBJ1-3|TRBV2
TGTGCCAGCAGTGGTTTGGATAGCTCTGGAAACACCATATATTTT
CASSGLDSSGNTIYF
>.|TRBD2|TRBJ2-1|TRBV5-1
TGCGCCAGCGGTACTAGCGGACGCTACAATGAGCAGTTCTTC
CASGTSGRYNEQFF
>.|TRBD1|TRBJ2-5|TRBV11-2
TGTGCCAGCAGCTTAGGAGACAGGGATCAAGAGACCCAGTACTTC
CASSLGDRDQETQYF
>.|.|TRBJ2-5|TRBV9
TGTGCCAGCAGCCCCTCGTTCTCGGGGGGCGAGGAGACCCAGTACTTC
CASSPSFSGGEETQYF
>.|.|TRBJ2-2|TRBV7-3
TGTGCCAGCAGCTCCGGGCCGCCGAACACCGGGGAGCTGTTTTTT
CASSSGPPNTGELFF
>.|.|TRBJ1-5|TRBV6-1
TGTGCCAGCAGGGGGTGGGGAGAGGGCAATCAGCCCCAGCATTTT
CASRGWGEGNQPQHF
>.|TRBD2|TRBJ2-3|TRBV11-3
TGTGCCAGCAATCGGGGGGAGGGTGATACGCAGTATTTT
CASNRGEGDTQYF
>.|.|TRBJ2-1|TRBV7-3
TGTGCCAGCAGCTTAGCTCACGGCAATGAGCAGTTCTTC
CASSLAHGNEQFF
>.|.|TRBJ1-2|TRBV5-1
TGCGCCAGCAGCTTGAGGCCAGACTATGGCTACACCTTC
CASSLRPDYGYTF
>.|TRBD1|TRBJ1-5|TRBV19
TGTGCCAGTACCTATAGACAGGGCGGCGGTCAGCCCCAGCATTTT
CASTYRQGGGQPQHF
>.|TRBD2|TRBJ2-7|TRBV9
TGTGCCAGCAGCGTAGATAGCGGGAGTTTTTCCGAGCAGTACTTC
CASSVDSGSFSEQYF
>.|.|TRBJ2-3|TRBV11-2
TGTGCCAGCAGCTTAGAATTTGCTACAGATACGCAGTATTTT
CASSLEFATDTQYF
>once|.|TRBJ2-6|TRBV14
TGTGCCAGCAGCCATCTATCTGGGGCCAACGTCCTGACTTTC
CASSHLSGANVLTF
>.|.|TRBJ2-7|TRBV5-1
TGCGCCAGCAGCTTGGCCGTATCCTACGAGCAGTACTTC
CASSLAVSYEQYF
>.|TRBD1|TRBJ1-2|TRBV19
TGTGCCAGTAGTATGGGCAGGGGGCGAGGCTACACCTTC
CASSMGRGRGYTF
>.|TRBD2|TRBJ2-7|TRBV2
TGTGCCAGCAGTGCGACTAGCGGGATTGTGTACTTC
CASSATSGIVYF
>.|.|TRBJ2-1|TRBV6-1
TGTGCCAGCAGCGTGACTAGCTCCTACAATGAGCAGTTCTTC
CASSVTSSYNEQFF
>few|.|TRBJ1-4|TRBV30
TGTGCCTGGAGTGTCAGGGGTTACAGTGAAAAACTGTTTTTT
CAWSVRGYSEKLFF
>.|TRBD2|TRBJ2-7|TRBV4-2
TGTGCCAGCAGCCAAGAGTGGACTAGCGGGATCTACGAGCAGTACTTC
CASSQEWTSGIYEQYF
>.|.|TRBJ2-3|TRBV28
TGTGCCAGCAGTATTACCGGCCCGGGGGCAGATACGCAGTATTTT
CASSITGPGADTQYF
>.|TRBD2|TRBJ2-1|TRBV4-2
TGTGCCAGCAGCCCCGGTCCGGGGACTAGCGTTAACAATGAGCAGTTCTTC
CASSPGPGTSVNNEQFF
>.|.|TRBJ1-2|TRBV5-4
TGTGCCAGCAGCCCGAGTCCCGACTATGGCTACACCTTC
CASSPSPDYGYTF
>.|.|TRBJ1-1|TRBV5-1
TGCGCCAGCAGTTTGACTGGGGGCACTGAAGCTTTCTTT
CASSLTGGTEAFF
>.|TRBD2|TRBJ2-1|TRBV9
TGTGCCAGCAGCGGAAGTTTAGCGGGGACTGCCTACAATGAGCAGTTCTTC
CASSGSLAGTAYNEQFF
>.|TRBD2|TRBJ2-3|TRBV28
TGTGCCAGCAGAGTGAGCGGGAGTGGTGCAGATACGCAGTATTTT
CASRVSGSGADTQYF
>few|.|TRBJ2-3|TRBV23-1
TGCGCCAGCAGCCAACCAAAAAGTGGGCCGTCCAACACAGATACGCAGTATTTT
CASSQPKSGPSNTDTQYF
>.|.|TRBJ2-7|TRBV7-5
TGTGCCAGAAGCTTAAATCCCCCCACTAGCGGGAACCCGAGGGAGCAGTACTTC
CARSLNPPTSGNPREQYF
>.|TRBD1|TRBJ1-2|TRBV6-1
TGTGCCAGCAATCACAGGGGGCTTAACTATGGCTACACCTTC
CASNHRGLNYGYTF
>once|.|TRBJ1-5|TRBV6-6
TGTGCCAGCAGCCGCGGGCAGGGAGGCCAGCCCCAGCATTTT
CASSRGQGGQPQHF
>once|.|TRBJ2-1|TRBV2
TGTGCCAGCAGTGAAGGGCAAATGGCCCATGAGCAGTTCTTC
CASSEGQMAHEQFF
>once|TRBD2|TRBJ2-1|TRBV28
TGTGCCAGCAGTTTCCCGGGTCTGAGCGGGAGGGCCGTTGAGCAGTTCTTC
CASSFPGLSGRAVEQFF
>.|.|TRBJ2-3|TRBV10-2
TGCGCCAGTTCAACCTTCCGGAGTGATACGCAGTATTTT
CASSTFRSDTQYF
>.|TRBD2|TRBJ2-1|TRBV5-1
TGCGCCAGCAGCTCGACTAGCGGGGCTAACAATGAGCAGTTCTTC
CASSSTSGANNEQFF
>.|.|TRBJ2-3|TRBV7-2
TGTGCCAGCAGTATTCCGGGGCCTAGCACAGATACGCAGTATTTT
CASSIPGPSTDTQYF